Listed below are T cell receptor beta chains from one sample, sequenced in a study of T cell repertoires in cytomegalovirus infection. One entry per CDR3 protein, called by TCRdb with MiXCR from the reads. The table has roughly 54,000 distinct CDR3 sequences, 25% to 40% seen once. No antigens are known for them. Sequenced sample: PBMCs, sequenced either directly or after in vitro stimulation (not recorded which). Every receptor here comes from a human donor in good health (CMV status not recorded). Some clones in this sample may be carry-over from other donors' samples. Each CDR3 is given without its conserved first and last residue. Fields, in order: J gene, V gene, D gene, CDR3 protein. A D gene is named only where the DNA matches it firmly.

TRBJ1-4,TRBV10-3,-,AISGRYPPNEKLF
TRBJ1-5,TRBV5-1,-,ASSLDPGGNQPQH
TRBJ2-7,TRBV11-1,-,ASSLFAVSSYEQY
TRBJ2-1,TRBV10-3,-,AISERDNYNEQF
TRBJ1-1,TRBV10-3,-,AISESVGGAF
TRBJ2-1,TRBV12-3/TRBV12-4,-,ASSSINYNEQF
TRBJ2-7,TRBV6-1,TRBD1,ASGEARTGGVGPSYEQY
TRBJ2-7,TRBV20-1,TRBD2,SARDLGAGVPFEQY
TRBJ2-3,TRBV6-6,-,ASSQQTVGGLSTDTQY
TRBJ2-1,TRBV24-1,-,ATSYGGGPYNEQF
TRBJ1-3,TRBV20-1,-,SAIRWETGNTIY
TRBJ1-6,TRBV12-3/TRBV12-4,-,ASSFAGRAVGSPLH
TRBJ2-1,TRBV7-2,TRBD2,ASSSGVASGDPGPDNEQF
TRBJ2-3,TRBV12-5,-,ASGSGEGGLTDTQY
TRBJ1-5,TRBV27,-,ASAFAGANQPQH
TRBJ1-6,TRBV7-9,-,ASSLGGVNNSPLH
TRBJ2-1,TRBV9,TRBD2,ASSPHSGGSYNEQF
TRBJ1-1,TRBV4-1,-,ASSQLSGTYGTEAF
TRBJ2-7,TRBV7-7,TRBD1,ASSPGTVYEQY
TRBJ2-7,TRBV6-1,-,ASSDYSYEQY
TRBJ2-3,TRBV4-3,-,ASSQDRQRGDTQY
TRBJ2-7,TRBV6-2/TRBV6-3,TRBD2,ASSSGLAGIVIPYEQY
TRBJ2-5,TRBV19,-,ASSIGDYETQY
TRBJ1-1,TRBV5-4,-,ASSFAGSNTEAF
TRBJ2-5,TRBV27,TRBD1,ASRRTGKETQY
TRBJ2-7,TRBV6-6,-,ASSYTRNYYEQY
TRBJ2-3,TRBV11-2,TRBD2,ASSLSGSGTDTQY
TRBJ2-7,TRBV6-9,-,ASSYSQPTGTSYEQY
TRBJ2-3,TRBV7-2,TRBD1,ASSSQGQGITDTQY
TRBJ2-4,TRBV7-2,-,ASSPMVNRDIQY
TRBJ2-1,TRBV5-4,-,ASTSGRSNEQF
TRBJ1-5,TRBV5-3,-,ASEASLGNNQPQH
TRBJ1-1,TRBV7-6,-,ASSLFEGTEAF
TRBJ1-6,TRBV20-1,TRBD1,SARDRDRGNSPLH
TRBJ2-5,TRBV7-9,-,ASNLRTQETQY
TRBJ1-6,TRBV27,-,ASSNRANNSPLH
TRBJ2-3,TRBV20-1,-,SGIDTDTQY
TRBJ1-5,TRBV29-1,-,SVDTGGLGGPQH
TRBJ2-7,TRBV28,TRBD1,ASSFGQVLEDEQY
TRBJ2-7,TRBV6-1,-,ASTSSVEQY
TRBJ2-7,TRBV7-9,TRBD2,ASSLGPFSGRSEQY
TRBJ1-1,TRBV2,TRBD1,ASSLDRGSTEAF
TRBJ1-2,TRBV6-1,-,ASSETGEGYT
TRBJ2-1,TRBV7-8,-,ASSNMGGQMYNEQF
TRBJ1-6,TRBV7-7,-,ASSLGRDSPLH
TRBJ2-2,TRBV12-3/TRBV12-4,TRBD2,ASRIWGGDTGELF
TRBJ1-1,TRBV20-1,-,SASWVAEAF
TRBJ2-1,TRBV6-6,-,ASSDNEQF